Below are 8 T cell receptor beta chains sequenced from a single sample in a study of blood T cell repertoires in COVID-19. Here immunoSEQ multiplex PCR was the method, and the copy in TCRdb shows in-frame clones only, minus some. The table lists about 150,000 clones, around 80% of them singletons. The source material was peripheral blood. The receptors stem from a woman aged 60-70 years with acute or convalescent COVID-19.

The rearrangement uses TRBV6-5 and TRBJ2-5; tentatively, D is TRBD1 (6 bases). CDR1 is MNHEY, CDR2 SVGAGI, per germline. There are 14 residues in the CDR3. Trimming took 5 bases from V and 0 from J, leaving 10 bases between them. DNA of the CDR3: TGTGCCAGCAGTCTCAGGGGACACCAAGAGACCCAGTACTTC. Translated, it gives CASSLRGHQETQYF.

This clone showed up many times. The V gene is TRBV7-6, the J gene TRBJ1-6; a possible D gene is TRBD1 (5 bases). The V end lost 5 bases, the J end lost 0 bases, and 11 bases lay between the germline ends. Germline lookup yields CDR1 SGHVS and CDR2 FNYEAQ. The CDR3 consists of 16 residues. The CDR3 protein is CASSPRQSSYNSPLHF. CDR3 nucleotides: TGTGCCAGCAGCCCCCGACAGAGCTCCTATAATTCACCCCTCCACTTT.

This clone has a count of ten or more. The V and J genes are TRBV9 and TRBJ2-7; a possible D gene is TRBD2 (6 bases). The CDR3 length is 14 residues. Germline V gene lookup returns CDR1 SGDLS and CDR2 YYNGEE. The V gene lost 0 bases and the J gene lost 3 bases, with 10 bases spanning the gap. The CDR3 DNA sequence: TGTGCCAGCAGCGTAGGGGGAGGAGGCTACGAGCAGTACTTC. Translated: CASSVGGGGYEQYF.

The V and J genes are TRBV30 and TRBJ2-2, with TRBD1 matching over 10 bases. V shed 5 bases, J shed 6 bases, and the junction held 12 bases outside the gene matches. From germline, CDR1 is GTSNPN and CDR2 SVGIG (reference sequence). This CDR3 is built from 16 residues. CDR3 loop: CAWVTGTGVVAGELFF. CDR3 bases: TGTGCCTGGGTCACCGGGACAGGGGTCGTCGCCGGGGAGCTGTTTTTT.

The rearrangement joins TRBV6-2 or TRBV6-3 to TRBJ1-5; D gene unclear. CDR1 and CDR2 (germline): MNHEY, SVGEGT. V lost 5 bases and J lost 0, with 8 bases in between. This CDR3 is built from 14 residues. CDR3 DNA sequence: TGTGCCAGCAGTGGGCTGAATAGCAATCAGCCCCAGCATTTT. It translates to CASSGLNSNQPQHF.

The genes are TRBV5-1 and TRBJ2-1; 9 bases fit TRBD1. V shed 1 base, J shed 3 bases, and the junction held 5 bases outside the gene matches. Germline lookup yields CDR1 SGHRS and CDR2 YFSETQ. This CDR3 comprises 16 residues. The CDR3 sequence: CASSLFDRGIYNEQFF. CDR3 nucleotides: TGCGCCAGCAGCTTGTTTGACAGGGGGATCTACAATGAGCAGTTCTTC.

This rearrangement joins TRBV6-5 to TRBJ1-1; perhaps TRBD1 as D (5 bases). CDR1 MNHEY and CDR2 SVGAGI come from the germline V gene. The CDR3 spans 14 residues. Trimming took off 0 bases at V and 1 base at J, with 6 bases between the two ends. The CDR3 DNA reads TGTGCCAGCAGTTACTCGGGGGGGAACACTGAAGCTTTCTTT. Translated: CASSYSGGNTEAFF.

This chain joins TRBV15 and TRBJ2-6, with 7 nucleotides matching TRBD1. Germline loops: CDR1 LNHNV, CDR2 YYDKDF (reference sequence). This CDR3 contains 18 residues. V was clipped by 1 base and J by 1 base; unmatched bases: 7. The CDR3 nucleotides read TGTGCCACCAGCAGAGGAGGGACAGCTACTTCTGGGGCCAACGTCCTGACTTTC. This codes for CATSRGGTATSGANVLTF.